The T cell receptor beta chain under discussion was sequenced for a study of blood T cell repertoires in COVID-19. Study at large: Researchers got acute and convalescent COVID-19 samples from the United States, Italy and Spain. T cells, B-cell-depleted T cells, or PBMCs supplied cDNA or gDNA.

Original data processing: How many nucleated cells were present was estimated from reference gene primer amplification. Sequencing used immunoSEQ multiplex PCR; TCRdb keeps in-frame clones, though not all of them. V and J calls and clone size are those listed in that table; D and trimming were worked out from the DNA. The table has about 76,000 clones, 70% to 90% seen once; the top ten hold 11%. Only a few counts were recorded for this clone. The germline V gene encodes CDR1 KGHSH and CDR2 LQKENI. The CDR3 sequence is 17 residues long. J gave up 2 bases and V 4 bases, and 14 bases lay outside the gene matches.

The sequence was obtained from a man in his 60s with COVID-19, enrolled during active disease. The chain links TRBV18 to TRBJ2-7, with TRBD1 matching over 7 bases. Source material: peripheral blood. Written as DNA, the CDR3 is TGTGCCAGCTCACTCACGCGTAGGGACAGATCTCCCTACGAGCAGTACTTC. Translation: CASSLTRRDRSPYEQYF.